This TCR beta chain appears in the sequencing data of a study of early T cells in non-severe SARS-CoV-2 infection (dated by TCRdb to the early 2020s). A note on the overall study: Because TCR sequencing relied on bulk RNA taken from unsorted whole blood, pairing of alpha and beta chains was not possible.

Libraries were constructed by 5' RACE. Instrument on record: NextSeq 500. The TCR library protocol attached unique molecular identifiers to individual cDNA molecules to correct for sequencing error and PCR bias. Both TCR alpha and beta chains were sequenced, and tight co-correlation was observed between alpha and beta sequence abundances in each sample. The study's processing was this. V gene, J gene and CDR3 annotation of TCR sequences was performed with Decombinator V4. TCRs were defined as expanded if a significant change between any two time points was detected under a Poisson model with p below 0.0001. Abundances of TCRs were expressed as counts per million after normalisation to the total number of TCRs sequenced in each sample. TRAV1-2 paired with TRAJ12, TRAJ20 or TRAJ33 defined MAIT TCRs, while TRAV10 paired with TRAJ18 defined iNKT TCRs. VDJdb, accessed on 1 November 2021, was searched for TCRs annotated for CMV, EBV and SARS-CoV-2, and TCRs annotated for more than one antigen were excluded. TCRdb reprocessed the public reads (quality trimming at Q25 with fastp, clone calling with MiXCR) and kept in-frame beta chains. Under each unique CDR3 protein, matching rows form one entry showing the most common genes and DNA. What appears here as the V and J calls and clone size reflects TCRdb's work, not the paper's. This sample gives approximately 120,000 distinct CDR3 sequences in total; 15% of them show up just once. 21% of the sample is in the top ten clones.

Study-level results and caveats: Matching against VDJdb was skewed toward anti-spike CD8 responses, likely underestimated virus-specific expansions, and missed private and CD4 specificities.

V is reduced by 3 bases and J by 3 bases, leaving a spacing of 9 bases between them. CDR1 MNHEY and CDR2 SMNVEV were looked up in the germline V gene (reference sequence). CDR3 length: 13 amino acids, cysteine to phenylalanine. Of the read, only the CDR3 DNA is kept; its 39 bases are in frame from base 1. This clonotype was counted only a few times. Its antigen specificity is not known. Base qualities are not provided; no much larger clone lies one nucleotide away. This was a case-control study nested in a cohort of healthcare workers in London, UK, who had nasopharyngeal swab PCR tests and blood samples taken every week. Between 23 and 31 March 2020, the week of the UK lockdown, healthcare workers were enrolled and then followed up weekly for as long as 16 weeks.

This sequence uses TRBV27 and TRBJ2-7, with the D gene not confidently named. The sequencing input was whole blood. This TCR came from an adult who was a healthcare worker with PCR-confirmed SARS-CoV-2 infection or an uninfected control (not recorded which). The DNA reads TGTGCCAGCAGTTTTGGGAATGACTACGAGCAGTACTTC. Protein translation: CASSFGNDYEQYF.